One and the same sample provided the 13 T cell receptor beta chains below, sequenced in a study of beta chain features in type 1 diabetes. Of the isolated RNA, all was reverse transcribed, and so the sequenced material was expressed TCRB transcripts. TCRdb's table, derived via immunoSEQ multiplex PCR, lists solely in-frame clones and lacks some. The data show some 150,000 clones, around 7% seen once. Sequenced sample: central memory CD4+ T cells from blood. The origin of the receptors is a woman aged 25 to 39 in good health.

This clone was observed a few times. The chain recombines TRBV29-1 with TRBJ2-1; 11 bases align to TRBD2. The CDR3 has 16 amino acids. V was pared by 4 bases and J by 4 bases, with 9 bases of the junction left unmatched. CDR1 is SQVTM and CDR2 is ANQGSEA in the germline V gene. The CDR3 region is CSVGDSGRAGYNEQFF. The CDR3 nucleotides are TGCAGCGTTGGCGATAGCGGGAGGGCCGGGTACAATGAGCAGTTCTTC.

Only a few counts were recorded for this clone. For the CDR3, the DNA is TGTGCCAGCAGCCAACCTCCGGGACTAGCGGGAGCAGATGAGCAGTTCTTC. Translation: CASSQPPGLAGADEQFF. The chain couples TRBV4-2 to TRBJ2-1; 14 bases align to TRBD2. The CDR3 is made up of 17 amino acids. Germline loops: CDR1 LGHNA, CDR2 YNFKEQ. V lost 2 bases to trimming and J lost 8 bases; unmatched junction nucleotides: 8.

This clone was counted a few times. The V and J genes are TRBV18 and TRBJ2-7; D uncertain. Trimming cost V 2 bases and J 6 bases, with 5 bases left between them. The V gene's germline CDR1 is KGHSH and CDR2 LQKENI. The CDR3 totals 11 residues. The CDR3 spells CASSPGSEQYF. CDR3 DNA: TGTGCCAGCTCACCAGGCAGCGAGCAGTACTTC.

CDR3: CASRSGTGLAASSYNEQFF. The DNA of the CDR3 is TGTGCCAGCAGGTCCGGGACAGGGTTAGCCGCAAGCTCCTACAATGAGCAGTTCTTC. The V and J genes are TRBV7-3 and TRBJ2-1; 9 nucleotides match TRBD1. Per germline, CDR1 SGHTA and CDR2 FQGTGA. The V segment lost 6 bases and the J segment 0 bases; nucleotides outside the gene matches: 15. CDR3 size: 19 residues.

This clone was seen a handful of times. This chain joins TRBV30 and TRBJ2-1; 13 nucleotides line up with TRBD2. V shed 1 base, J shed 9 bases, and the junction held 6 bases outside the gene matches. Germline lookup yields CDR1 GTSNPN and CDR2 SVGIG (reference sequence). CDR3 length equals 15 residues. CDR3: CAWSARGLAGSEQFF. CDR3 coding DNA: TGTGCCTGGAGTGCAAGGGGACTAGCGGGATCTGAGCAGTTCTTC.

This clone turned up a few times. This chain uses TRBV11-3 with TRBJ2-5, with D tentatively TRBD2 (6 bases). CDR1 SGHNT and CDR2 YENEEA come from the germline V gene. The V end was cut by 5 bases, the J end by 1 base, with 17 bases between. CDR3 length equals 16 residues. The CDR3 DNA sequence: TGTGCCAGCAGCCGCGGACTTATTAGCGGCCAAGAGACCCAGTACTTC. Its protein is CASSRGLISGQETQYF. Full variable domain (rest looked up from reference TRBV11-3 and TRBJ2-5): EAGVVQSPRYKIIEKKQPVAFWCNPISGHNTLYWYLQNLGQGPELLIRYENEEAVDDSQLPKDRFSAERLKGVDSTLKIQPAELGDSAVYLCASSRGLISGQETQYFGPGTRLLVL.

The chain employs TRBV27 and TRBJ2-1, with TRBD2 matching over 8 bases. The germline V gene has CDR1 MNHEY and CDR2 SMNVEV (reference sequence). Trimming cost V 3 bases and J 3 bases; bases outside gene matches: 1. This CDR3 contains 14 residues. CDR3 residues: CASSFSGNYNEQFF. In DNA, the CDR3 is TGTGCCAGCAGTTTTAGCGGGAACTACAATGAGCAGTTCTTC.

The genes are TRBV27 and TRBJ2-7, with TRBD2 matching over 8 bases. In germline, CDR1 is MNHEY, CDR2 SMNVEV (reference sequence). The length of the CDR3 is 16 residues. The ends lost 5 bases at V and 3 bases at J; junction bases unmatched: 12. CDR3 coding DNA: TGTGCCAGCAGTCCCGGGGGGGGTTCGGGAGTCTACGAGCAGTACTTC. Protein product: CASSPGGGSGVYEQYF.

V gene TRBV6-5 combines with J gene TRBJ2-3; TRBD1 agrees at 7 bases. Looked up from germline, CDR1 is MNHEY and CDR2 is SVGAGI. With 5 bases clipped from V and 0 bases from J, the junction kept 5 bases outside the gene matches. This CDR3 spans 15 amino acids. The CDR3 DNA reads as TGTGCCAGCAGTAGGGGACAGACTAGCACAGATACGCAGTATTTT. Translated: CASSRGQTSTDTQYF.

In regard to this clone: Other DNA sequences from this sample encode an identical CDR3 as well. The chain employs TRBV7-3 and TRBJ1-2; TRBD1 matches at 7 bases. Trimming removed 5 bases from V and 4 bases from J; junction bases left unmatched: 4. Germline V gene data show CDR1 as SGHTA and CDR2 as FQGTGA. This CDR3 contains 13 residues. For the CDR3, the DNA is TGTGCCAGCAGCCAGGGACAGTCCTATGGCTACACCTTC. This sequence encodes CASSQGQSYGYTF. The entire variable domain, with the rest obtained from reference TRBV7-3 and TRBJ1-2, is as follows: GAGVSQTPSNKVTEKGKYVELRCDPISGHTALYWYRQSLGQGPEFLIYFQGTGAADDSGLPNDRFFAVRPEGSVSTLKIQRTERGDSAVYLCASSQGQSYGYTFGSGTRLTVV.

This clone was detected only a few times. This chain connects TRBV18 to TRBJ2-3, with TRBD1 identical over 9 bases. The CDR3 spans 15 residues. The germline V gene has CDR1 KGHSH and CDR2 LQKENI. The ends lost 3 bases at V and 3 bases at J; junction bases unmatched: 4. Here the CDR3 DNA reads TGTGCCAGCTCACCTGGGACAGGGCGGACAGATACGCAGTATTTT. Residues: CASSPGTGRTDTQYF.

The chain employs TRBV28 and TRBJ2-3; a possible D gene is TRBD1 (5 bases). Deletions cut 4 bases from V and 3 bases from J, with 11 bases between. This CDR3 is built from 14 residues. Looked up from germline, CDR1 is MDHEN and CDR2 is SYDVKM. CDR3 DNA sequence: TGTGCCAGCAGTTCAAGGGGAATGACAGATACGCAGTATTTT. Amino acids: CASSSRGMTDTQYF.

This clone has more than one count but fewer than ten. V gene TRBV5-1 combines with J gene TRBJ1-4; 9 nucleotides match TRBD1. CDR1 and CDR2 from the germline V gene are SGHRS and YFSETQ. The CDR3 contains 14 residues. V was clipped by 3 bases and J by 5 bases; unmatched bases: 2. As DNA, the CDR3 is TGCGCCAGCAGCTCCGGACAGGGGAATGAAAAACTGTTTTTT. This codes for CASSSGQGNEKLFF.